This TCR beta chain was observed in a study of cytomegalovirus exposure and HLA in healthy donors. Overall study findings and caveats: Sequencing depth roughly uniform across donors was assumed in presence/absence analyses.

PCR used 60 Vbeta primers and 13 Jbeta primers. The protocol was immunoSEQ multiplex PCR, while the TCRdb copy is restricted to in-frame clones and leaves out a portion. The sample's table shows some 130,000 clones. A word on this clone: What it binds is not known.

The receptor comes from a man younger than 35 in good health and CMV-seronegative. The source material was PBMCs.

The CDR3 here is CASSFLGVNSPLHF. CDR3 sequence (DNA): TGTGCCAGCAGTTTTCTAGGAGTAAATTCACCCCTCCACTTT. This chain joins TRBV28 and TRBJ1-6; D unclear. V was clipped by 3 bases and J by 7 bases, with 10 bases between them. CDR3 length: 14 residues. CDR1 and CDR2 (germline): MDHEN, SYDVKM.